This note documents a single T cell receptor (beta chain) sequence. Germline CDR1 SGHTS, CDR2 YDEGEE. V lost 4 bases to trimming and J lost 8 bases, with 15 bases between them. The CDR3 runs to 13 residues. Measured with immunoSEQ multiplex PCR; TCRdb has only the in-frame clones, and not every one. The table has 180,000 or so clones, 75% to 90% seen once; the top ten hold less than 9%. The sample comes from a study of blood T cell repertoires in COVID-19. The sequence derives from a woman aged 55 to 70 with acute or convalescent COVID-19. The rearrangement uses TRBV5-8 and TRBJ2-5, with D perhaps matching TRBD2 (6 bases). Material for sequencing was peripheral blood. CDR3 region: CASSPEAGTTQYF. In nucleotides, the CDR3 is TGTGCCAGCAGCCCGGAGGCGGGAACAACCCAGTACTTC.